Listed below are T cell receptor beta chains from one sample, sequenced in a study of cytomegalovirus exposure and HLA in healthy donors. Repertoires were generated with immunoSEQ multiplex PCR, while TCRdb's copy carries only in-frame clones and drops some. The table lists around 210,000 clones. Sequenced: PBMCs. The receptors derive from a woman aged 30 to 39 in good health and CMV-seropositive. Both conserved end residues are part of each CDR3. The D gene is left open where the match is weak.

D	V	J	DNA	CDR3
NA	TRBV15	TRBJ2-6	TGTGCCACCAGCAGAGGCGGATTCTCTGGGGCCAACGTCCTGACTTTC	CATSRGGFSGANVLTF
NA	TRBV4-1	TRBJ1-6	TGCGCCAGCAGCCAAGAGCCTTCGGGGTCTGGAAATTCACCCCTCCACTTT	CASSQEPSGSGNSPLHF
NA	TRBV6-1	TRBJ1-1	TGTGCCAGCAGGAGGGGAGGGAGCACTGAAGCTTTCTTT	CASRRGGSTEAFF
NA	TRBV6-1	TRBJ1-4	TGTGCCAGCAGTGTTGATCGGGGACTAGAAAAACTGTTTTTT	CASSVDRGLEKLFF
TRBD2	TRBV4-1	TRBJ2-1	TGCGCCAGCAGCCAAGATCCCGGCGGGGGGGCCTACAATGAGCAGTTCTTC	CASSQDPGGGAYNEQFF
TRBD2	TRBV6-5	TRBJ2-3	TGTGCCAGCAGTTACTCGACGACTAGCGGCACAGATACGCAGTATTTT	CASSYSTTSGTDTQYF
NA	TRBV11-2	TRBJ2-1	TGTGCCAGCAGCTTAGGAGGTAGGGGGATAAACAATGAGCAGTTCTTC	CASSLGGRGINNEQFF
NA	TRBV5-1	TRBJ2-7	TGCGCCAGCAGCTTCTCAGGGCCTCCCAGGAGCTCCTACGAGCAGTACTTC	CASSFSGPPRSSYEQYF
NA	TRBV7-8	TRBJ1-2	TGTGCCAGCAGCTTAAACAGCTATGGCTACACCTTC	CASSLNSYGYTF
TRBD1	TRBV6-1	TRBJ1-5	TGTGCCAGCAAAGGGACAGGGAATCAGCCCCAGCATTTT	CASKGTGNQPQHF
NA	TRBV9	TRBJ1-4	TGTGCCAGCAGCCGTAGACTGACTACCAATGAAAAACTGTTTTTT	CASSRRLTTNEKLFF
TRBD2	TRBV27	TRBJ2-7	TGTGCCAGCAGTTTAAGGCGGGAGGCCTCCTACGAGCAGTACTTC	CASSLRREASYEQYF
NA	TRBV4-3	TRBJ2-7	TGCGCCAGCAGCCAAGATCCCGCGGGGCTCTACGAGCAGTACTTC	CASSQDPAGLYEQYF
NA	TRBV7-9	TRBJ2-6	TGTGCCAGCACGGGAGTCGACTCTGGGGCCAACGTCCTGACTTTC	CASTGVDSGANVLTF
NA	TRBV5-8	TRBJ2-3	TGTGCCAGCAGCTTGGCCCCAGGGGGCACAGATACGCAGTATTTT	CASSLAPGGTDTQYF
NA	TRBV10-3	TRBJ1-4	TGTGCCATCAGTGAGTCGCGGGACGCGAGAAACGAAAAACTGTTTTTT	CAISESRDARNEKLFF
NA	TRBV2	TRBJ1-5	TGTGCCAGCAGTGAAGACCGCCACAGAAGGTCGGGAAATCAGCCCCAGCATTTT	CASSEDRHRRSGNQPQHF
NA	TRBV11-2	TRBJ2-7	TGTGCCAGCAGGAGACTGGGAGCGGACGAGCAGTACTTC	CASRRLGADEQYF
NA	TRBV27	TRBJ2-7	TGTGCCAGCGCTCAATCGTGGGACACATACGAGCAGTACTTC	CASAQSWDTYEQYF
NA	TRBV14	TRBJ2-6	TGTGCCAGCAGTCTCCAACATGGGGCCAACGTCCTGACTTTC	CASSLQHGANVLTF
TRBD1	TRBV11-2	TRBJ1-1	TGTGCCAGCAGCCAGACGACAGGGTACACTGAAGCTTTCTTT	CASSQTTGYTEAFF
NA	TRBV10-3	TRBJ2-6	TGTGCCATCAGCGGGGTCTCTGGGGCCAACGTCCTGACTTTC	CAISGVSGANVLTF
NA	TRBV29-1	TRBJ2-3	TGCAGCGTTCTGGAGGACACAGATACGCAGTATTTT	CSVLEDTDTQYF
TRBD1	TRBV5-6	TRBJ1-3	TGTGCCAGCAGCGCCTTACAGGGGACTGGAAACACCATATATTTT	CASSALQGTGNTIYF
NA	TRBV4-1	TRBJ1-2	TGCGCCAGCAGCCAAGAGGCAGGGTATGGCTACACCTTC	CASSQEAGYGYTF